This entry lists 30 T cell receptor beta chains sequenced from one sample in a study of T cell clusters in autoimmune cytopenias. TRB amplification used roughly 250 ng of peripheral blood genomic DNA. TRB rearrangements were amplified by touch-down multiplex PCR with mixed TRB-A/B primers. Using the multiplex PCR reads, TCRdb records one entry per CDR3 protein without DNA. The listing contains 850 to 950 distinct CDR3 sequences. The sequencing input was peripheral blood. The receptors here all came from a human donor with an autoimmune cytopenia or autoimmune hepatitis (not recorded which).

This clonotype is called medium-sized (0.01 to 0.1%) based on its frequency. CDR3 loop: CSVEGLDGSSYNEQFF. This chain links TRBV29-1 with TRBJ2-1. Germline V CDR1 and CDR2: SQVTM, ANQGSEA. The CDR3 consists of 16 residues.

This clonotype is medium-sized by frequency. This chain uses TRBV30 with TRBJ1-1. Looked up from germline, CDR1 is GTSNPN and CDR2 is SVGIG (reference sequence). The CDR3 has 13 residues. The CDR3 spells CACGGEANTEAFF.

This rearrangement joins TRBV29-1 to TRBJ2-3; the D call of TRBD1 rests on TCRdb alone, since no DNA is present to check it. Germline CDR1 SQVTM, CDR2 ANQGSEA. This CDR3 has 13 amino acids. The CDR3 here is CSGQGAGPDTQYF.

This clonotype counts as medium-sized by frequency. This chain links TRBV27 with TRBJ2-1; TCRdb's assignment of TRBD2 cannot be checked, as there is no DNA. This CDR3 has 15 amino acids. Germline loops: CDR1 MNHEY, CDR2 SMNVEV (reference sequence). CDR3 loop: CASSLTSGVSGEQFF.

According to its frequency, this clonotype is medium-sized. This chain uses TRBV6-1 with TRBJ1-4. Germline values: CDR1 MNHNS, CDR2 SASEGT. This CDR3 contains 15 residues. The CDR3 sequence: CASRRGLGGGEKLFF.

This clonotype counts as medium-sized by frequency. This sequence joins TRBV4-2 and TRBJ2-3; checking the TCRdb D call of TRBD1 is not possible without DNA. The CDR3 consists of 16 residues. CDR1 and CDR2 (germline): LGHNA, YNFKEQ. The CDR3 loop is CASSQDGGGSGDTQYF.

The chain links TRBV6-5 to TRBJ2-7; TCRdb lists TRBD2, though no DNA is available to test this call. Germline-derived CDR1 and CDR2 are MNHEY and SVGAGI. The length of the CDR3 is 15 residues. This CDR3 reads CASSFDPTSGYEQYF.

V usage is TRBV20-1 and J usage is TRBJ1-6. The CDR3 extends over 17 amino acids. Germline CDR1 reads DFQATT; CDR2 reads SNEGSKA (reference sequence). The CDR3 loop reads CSARDPFKADGIETLHF.

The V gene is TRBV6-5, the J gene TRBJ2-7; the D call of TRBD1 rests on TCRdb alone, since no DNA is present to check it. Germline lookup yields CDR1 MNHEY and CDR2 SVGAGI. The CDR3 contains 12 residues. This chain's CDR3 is CASSGWSYEQYF.

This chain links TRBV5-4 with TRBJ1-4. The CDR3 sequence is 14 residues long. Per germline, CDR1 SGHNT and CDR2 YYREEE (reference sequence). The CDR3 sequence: CASGMGNWGEKLFF.

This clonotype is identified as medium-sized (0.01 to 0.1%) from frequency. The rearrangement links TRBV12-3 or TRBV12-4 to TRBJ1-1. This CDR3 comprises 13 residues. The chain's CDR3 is CASSYREGTEAFF.

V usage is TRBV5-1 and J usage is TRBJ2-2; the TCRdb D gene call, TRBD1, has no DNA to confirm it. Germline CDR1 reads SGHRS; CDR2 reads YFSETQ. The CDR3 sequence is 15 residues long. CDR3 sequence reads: CASRAGTGGTGELFF. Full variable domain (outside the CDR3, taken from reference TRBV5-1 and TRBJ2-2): KAGVTQTPRYLIKTRGQQVTLSCSPISGHRSVSWYQQTPGQGLQFLFEYFSETQRNKGNFPGRFSGRQFSNSRSEMNVSTLELGDSALYLCASRAGTGGTGELFFGEGSRLTVL.

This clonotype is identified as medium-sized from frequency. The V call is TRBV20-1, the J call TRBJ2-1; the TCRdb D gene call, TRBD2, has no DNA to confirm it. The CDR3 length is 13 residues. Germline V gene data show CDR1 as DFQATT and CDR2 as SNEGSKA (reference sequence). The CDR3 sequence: CSVPGLAANEQFF.

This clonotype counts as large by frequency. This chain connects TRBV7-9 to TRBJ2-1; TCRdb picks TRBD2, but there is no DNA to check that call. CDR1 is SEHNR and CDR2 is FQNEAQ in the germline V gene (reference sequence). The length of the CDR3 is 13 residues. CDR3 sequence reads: CASSLPGLAEQFF.

CDR3 sequence: CASSLTPSGSSDTQYF. The chain combines TRBV7-3 with TRBJ2-3; TCRdb lists TRBD2, though no DNA is available to test this call. Looked up from germline, CDR1 is SGHTA and CDR2 is FQGTGA. The CDR3 runs 16 residues.

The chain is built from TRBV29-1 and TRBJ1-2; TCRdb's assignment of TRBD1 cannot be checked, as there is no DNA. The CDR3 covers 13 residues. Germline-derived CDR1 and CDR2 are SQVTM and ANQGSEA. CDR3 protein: CSGRDRSNYGYTF. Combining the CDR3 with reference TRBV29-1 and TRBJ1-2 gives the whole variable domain SAVISQKPSRDICQRGTSLTIQCQVDSQVTMMFWYRQQPGQSLTLIATANQGSEATYESGFVIDKFPISRPNLTFSTLTVSNMSPEDSSIYLCSGRDRSNYGYTFGSGTRLTVV.

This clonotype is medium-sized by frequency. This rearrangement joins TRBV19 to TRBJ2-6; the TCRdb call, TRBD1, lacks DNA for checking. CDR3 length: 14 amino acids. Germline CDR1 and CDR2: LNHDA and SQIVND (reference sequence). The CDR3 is CASQQGAGANVLTF.

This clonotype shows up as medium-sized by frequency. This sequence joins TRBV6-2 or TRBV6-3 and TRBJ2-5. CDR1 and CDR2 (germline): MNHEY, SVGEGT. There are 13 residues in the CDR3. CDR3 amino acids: CASSYYHRETQYF.

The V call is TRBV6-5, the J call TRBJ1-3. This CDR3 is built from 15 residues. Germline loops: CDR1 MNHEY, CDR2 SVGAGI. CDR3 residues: CASSELNYSGNTIYF.

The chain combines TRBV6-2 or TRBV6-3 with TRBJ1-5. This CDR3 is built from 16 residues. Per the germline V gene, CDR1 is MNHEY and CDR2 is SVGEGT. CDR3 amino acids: CASTSRAQTNNQPQHF.

This CDR3 is CASSSRQGNYGYTF. The gene calls are TRBV11-1 and TRBJ1-2; TCRdb lists TRBD1, though no DNA is available to test this call. The germline V gene encodes CDR1 SGHAT and CDR2 FQDESV (reference sequence). CDR3 size: 14 residues. The full variable domain, rest sourced from reference TRBV11-1 and TRBJ1-2, is EAEVAQSPRYKITEKSQAVAFWCDPISGHATLYWYRQILGQGPELLVQFQDESVVDDSQLPKDRFSAERLKGVDSTLKIQPAELGDSAMYLCASSSRQGNYGYTFGSGTRLTVV.

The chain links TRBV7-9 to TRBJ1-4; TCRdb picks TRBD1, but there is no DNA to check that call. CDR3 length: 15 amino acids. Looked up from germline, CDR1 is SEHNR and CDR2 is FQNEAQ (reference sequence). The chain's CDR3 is CASSLEGGANEKLFF.

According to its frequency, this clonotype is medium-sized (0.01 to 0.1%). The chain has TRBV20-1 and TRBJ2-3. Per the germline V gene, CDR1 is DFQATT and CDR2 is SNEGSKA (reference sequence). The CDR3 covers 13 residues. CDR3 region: CSARDWGADTQYF.

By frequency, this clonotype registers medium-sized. The CDR3 sequence: CASSFSGTNEGYTF. The chain joins TRBV5-1 to TRBJ1-2; lacking DNA, the TRBD1 call made by TCRdb goes unchecked. The CDR3 is 14 residues long. Germline V gene data show CDR1 as SGHRS and CDR2 as YFSETQ.

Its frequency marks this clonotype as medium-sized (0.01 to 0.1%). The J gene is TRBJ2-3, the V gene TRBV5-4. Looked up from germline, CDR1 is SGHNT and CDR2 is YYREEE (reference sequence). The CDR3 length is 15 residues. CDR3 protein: CASSLAKGVTDTQYF.

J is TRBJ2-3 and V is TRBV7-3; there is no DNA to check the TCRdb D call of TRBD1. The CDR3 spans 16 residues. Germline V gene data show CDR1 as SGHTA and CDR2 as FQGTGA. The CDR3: CASSAAGTGGADTQYF. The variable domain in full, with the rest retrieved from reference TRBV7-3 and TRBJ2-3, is GAGVSQTPSNKVTEKGKYVELRCDPISGHTALYWYRQSLGQGPEFLIYFQGTGAADDSGLPNDRFFAVRPEGSVSTLKIQRTERGDSAVYLCASSAAGTGGADTQYFGPGTRLTVL.

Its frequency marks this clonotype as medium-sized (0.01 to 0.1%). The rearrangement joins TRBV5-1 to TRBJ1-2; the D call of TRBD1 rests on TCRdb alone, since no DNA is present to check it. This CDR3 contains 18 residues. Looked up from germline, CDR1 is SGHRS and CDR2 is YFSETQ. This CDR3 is CASSPQGFLYLAIYGYTF.

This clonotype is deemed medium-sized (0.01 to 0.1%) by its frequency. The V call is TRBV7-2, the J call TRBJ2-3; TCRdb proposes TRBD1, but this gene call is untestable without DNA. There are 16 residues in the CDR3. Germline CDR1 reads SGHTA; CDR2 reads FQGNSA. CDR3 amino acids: CASSLRTAFITDTQYF.

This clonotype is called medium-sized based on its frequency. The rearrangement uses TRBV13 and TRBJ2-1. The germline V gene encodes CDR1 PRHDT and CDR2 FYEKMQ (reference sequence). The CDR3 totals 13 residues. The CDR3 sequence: CASSLGQGNEQFF. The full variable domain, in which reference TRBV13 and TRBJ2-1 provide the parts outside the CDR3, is AAGVIQSPRHLIKEKRETATLKCYPIPRHDTVYWYQQGPGQDPQFLISFYEKMQSDKGSIPDRFSAQQFSDYHSELNMSSLELGDSALYFCASSLGQGNEQFFGPGTRLTVL.

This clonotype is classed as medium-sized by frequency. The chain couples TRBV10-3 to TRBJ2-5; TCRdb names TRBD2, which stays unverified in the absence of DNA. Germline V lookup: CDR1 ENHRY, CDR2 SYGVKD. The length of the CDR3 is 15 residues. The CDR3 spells CAISKSSGARETQYF.